This T cell receptor (beta chain) was documented in a study of cytomegalovirus exposure and HLA in healthy donors. When sampled, the donors appeared nominally healthy, though they likely had unrecorded immune exposures. As for this clone: The antigen is not known.

Study results and limitations: Most TCR sequences proved rare, with some public TCRs found in many donors. Serostatus for CMV was the only available immune exposure information. In presence/absence analyses, roughly uniform sequencing depth across donors was assumed.

This PCR relied on a set of 60 Vbeta primers and 13 Jbeta primers. Here immunoSEQ multiplex PCR was the method, and the copy in TCRdb shows in-frame clones only, minus some. The repertoire holds over 150,000 clones, with approximately 81% as singletons. Germline loops: CDR1 SEHNR, CDR2 FQNEAQ (reference sequence). Trimming took off 2 bases at V and 4 bases at J, with 5 bases between the two ends. The CDR3 is 13 residues long. This clonotype was obtained from a boy between 2 and 10 years old in good health and CMV-seronegative. This chain uses TRBV7-9 with TRBJ1-4, with D hard to call. The sample was PBMCs. Here the CDR3 DNA reads TGTGCCAGCAGCTTATACAGTAATGAAAAACTGTTTTTT. Its translation is CASSLYSNEKLFF. The entire variable domain, with the rest obtained from reference TRBV7-9 and TRBJ1-4, is as follows: DTGVSQNPRHKITKRGQNVTFRCDPISEHNRLYWYRQTLGQGPEFLTYFQNEAQLEKSRLLSDRFSAERPKGSFSTLEIQRTEQGDSAMYLCASSLYSNEKLFFGSGTQLSVL.